The TCR beta chain under discussion was sequenced for a study of T-cell memory formation after mild COVID-19. cDNA libraries for TCR alpha and TCR beta, carrying sample barcodes and UMIs, came from 5'RACE with constant-segment primers. Using its own MiXCR run on the 5' RACE reads, TCRdb lists one record per CDR3 protein. The sample carries about 470,000 distinct CDR3 sequences, more than 20% recorded once. General study points: Second-wave clones reaching peak frequency on day 37 lacked confirmed SARS-CoV-2 specificity. Clones that got smaller from day 15 to 85 had even CD4/CD8, while clones growing later tipped toward CD4+. Mainly in CM and EM were contracting CD4+ clones; CD8+ were in EMRA.

CDR1 and CDR2 from the germline V gene are SGHRS and YFSETQ. J gave up 8 bases and V 0 bases, and 4 bases lay outside the gene matches. CDR3 length: 13 residues. This clonotype was seen ten or more times. The target antigen is unknown. The chain uses TRBV5-1 and TRBJ1-2; 7 positions match TRBD1. The receptor was derived from an adult woman who had mild COVID-19 (a few samples of this study predate the infection). Cell type and time point are not known. The sample comprised PBMCs or a T cell subset sorted from them (not recorded which). The CDR3 reads CASSLATGNGYTF. The CDR3 DNA is TGCGCCAGCAGCTTGGCGACAGGGAACGGCTACACCTTC.